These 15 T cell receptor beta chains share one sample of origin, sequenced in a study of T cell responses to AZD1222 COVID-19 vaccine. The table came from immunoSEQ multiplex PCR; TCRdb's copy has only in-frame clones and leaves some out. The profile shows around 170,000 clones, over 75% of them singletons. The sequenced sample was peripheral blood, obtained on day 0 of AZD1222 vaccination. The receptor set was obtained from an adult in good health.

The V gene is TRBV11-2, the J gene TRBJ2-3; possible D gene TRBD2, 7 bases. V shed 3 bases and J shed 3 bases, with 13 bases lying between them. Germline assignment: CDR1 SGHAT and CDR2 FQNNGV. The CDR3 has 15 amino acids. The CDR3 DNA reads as TGTGCCAGCAGCTTGACGCGGGGGCGGACAGATACGCAGTATTTT. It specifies CASSLTRGRTDTQYF.

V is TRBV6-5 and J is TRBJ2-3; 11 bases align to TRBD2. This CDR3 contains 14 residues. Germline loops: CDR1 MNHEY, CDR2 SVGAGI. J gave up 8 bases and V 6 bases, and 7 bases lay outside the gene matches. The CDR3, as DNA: TGTGCCAGCAGGACTAGCGGGGCGCTCGGTACGCAGTATTTT. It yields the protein CASRTSGALGTQYF.

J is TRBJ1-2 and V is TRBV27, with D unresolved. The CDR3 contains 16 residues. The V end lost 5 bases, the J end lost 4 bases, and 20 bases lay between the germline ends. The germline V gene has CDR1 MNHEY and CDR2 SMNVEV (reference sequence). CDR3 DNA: TGTGCCAGCAGTCTAAACCCCTCGGCAGCGACCTATGGCTACACCTTC. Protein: CASSLNPSAATYGYTF.

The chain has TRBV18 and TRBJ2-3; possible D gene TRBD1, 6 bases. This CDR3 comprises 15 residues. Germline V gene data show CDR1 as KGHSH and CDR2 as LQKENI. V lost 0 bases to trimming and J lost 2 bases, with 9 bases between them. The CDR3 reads CASSPPLGHTDTQYF. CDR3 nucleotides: TGTGCCAGCTCACCACCATTGGGACACACAGATACGCAGTATTTT.

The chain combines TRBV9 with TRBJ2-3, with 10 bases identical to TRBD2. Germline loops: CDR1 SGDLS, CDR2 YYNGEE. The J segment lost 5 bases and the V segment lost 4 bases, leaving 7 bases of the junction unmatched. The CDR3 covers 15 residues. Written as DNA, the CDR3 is TGTGCCAGCAGCCTCCTAGCGGGGGCCGAAGATACGCAGTATTTT. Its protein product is CASSLLAGAEDTQYF.

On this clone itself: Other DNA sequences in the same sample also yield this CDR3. CDR3 region: CASSLSGYGYTF. The CDR3 nucleotides read TGTGCCAGCAGTTTATCCGGTTATGGCTACACCTTC. This chain connects TRBV28 to TRBJ1-2; D is unclear. V lost 1 base and J lost 5, with 5 bases in between. The CDR3 has 12 residues. CDR1 and CDR2 from the germline V gene are MDHEN and SYDVKM.

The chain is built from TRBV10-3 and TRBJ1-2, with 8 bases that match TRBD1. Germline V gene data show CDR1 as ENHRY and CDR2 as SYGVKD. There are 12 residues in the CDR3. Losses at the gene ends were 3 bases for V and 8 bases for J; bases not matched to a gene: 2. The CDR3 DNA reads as TGTGCCATCAGTGACCAGGGGGCCGGCTACACCTTC. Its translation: CAISDQGAGYTF.

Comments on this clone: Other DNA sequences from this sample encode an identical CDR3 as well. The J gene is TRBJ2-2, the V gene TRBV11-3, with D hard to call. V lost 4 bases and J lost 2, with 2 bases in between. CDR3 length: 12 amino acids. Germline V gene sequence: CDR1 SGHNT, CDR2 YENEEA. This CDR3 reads CASSSNTGELFF. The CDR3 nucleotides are TGTGCCAGCAGCTCTAACACCGGGGAGCTGTTTTTT.

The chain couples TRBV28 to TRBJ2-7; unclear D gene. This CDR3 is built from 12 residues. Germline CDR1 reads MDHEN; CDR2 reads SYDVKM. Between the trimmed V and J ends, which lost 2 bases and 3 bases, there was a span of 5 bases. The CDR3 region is CASSLGDYEQYF. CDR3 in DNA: TGTGCCAGCAGTTTAGGGGACTACGAGCAGTACTTC.

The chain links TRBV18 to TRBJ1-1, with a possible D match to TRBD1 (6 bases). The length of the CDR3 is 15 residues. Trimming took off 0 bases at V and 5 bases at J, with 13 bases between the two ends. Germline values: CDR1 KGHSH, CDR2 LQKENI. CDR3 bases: TGTGCCAGCTCACCACCTGGGGGGCGGATAACTGAAGCTTTCTTT. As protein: CASSPPGGRITEAFF.

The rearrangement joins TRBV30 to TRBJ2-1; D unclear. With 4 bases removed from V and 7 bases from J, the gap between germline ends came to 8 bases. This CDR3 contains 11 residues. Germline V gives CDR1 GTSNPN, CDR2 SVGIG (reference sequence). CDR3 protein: CAWTMGNEQFF. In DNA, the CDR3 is TGTGCCTGGACGATGGGGAATGAGCAGTTCTTC.

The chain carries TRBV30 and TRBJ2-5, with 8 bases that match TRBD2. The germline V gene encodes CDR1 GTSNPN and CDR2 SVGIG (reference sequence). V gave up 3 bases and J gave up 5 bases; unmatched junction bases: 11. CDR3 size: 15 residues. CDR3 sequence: CAWRIPGLERETQYF. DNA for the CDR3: TGTGCCTGGAGGATCCCGGGACTAGAGAGGGAGACCCAGTACTTC.

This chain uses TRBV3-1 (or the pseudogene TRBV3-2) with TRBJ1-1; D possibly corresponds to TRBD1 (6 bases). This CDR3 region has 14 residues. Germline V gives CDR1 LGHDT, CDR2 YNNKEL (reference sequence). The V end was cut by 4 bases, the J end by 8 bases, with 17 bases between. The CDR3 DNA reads TGTGCCAGCAGCCTTATACAGGGCTCGACGGAAGCTTTCTTT. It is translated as CASSLIQGSTEAFF.

The CDR3: CASSLDRDYGYTF. In DNA, the CDR3 is TGTGCCAGCAGCTTAGACCGGGACTATGGCTACACCTTC. The J gene is TRBJ1-2, the V gene TRBV7-8; no definite D call. The V end lost 1 base, the J end lost 3 bases, and 6 bases lay between the germline ends. The CDR3 loop spans 13 amino acids. CDR1 and CDR2 (germline): SGHVS, FQNEAQ.

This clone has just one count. The CDR3 spells CASSLGLAGLDEQFF. The CDR3, as DNA: TGTGCCAGTAGTTTGGGACTAGCGGGGCTCGATGAGCAGTTCTTC. The rearrangement uses TRBV19 and TRBJ2-1; 13 positions agree with TRBD2. The CDR3 runs to 15 residues. With 5 bases clipped from V and 8 bases from J, the junction kept 6 bases outside the gene matches. CDR1 is LNHDA and CDR2 is SQIVND in the germline V gene (reference sequence). Variable domain in full (rest from reference TRBV19 and TRBJ2-1): DGGITQSPKYLFRKEGQNVTLSCEQNLNHDAMYWYRQDPGQGLRLIYYSQIVNDFQKGDIAEGYSVSREKKESFPLTVTSAQKNPTAFYLCASSLGLAGLDEQFFGPGTRLTVL.